A selection of T cell receptor beta chains follows, all from one sample in a study of blood T cell repertoires in COVID-19. Clones were sequenced by immunoSEQ multiplex PCR, and TCRdb holds only the in-frame ones, with some missing. Counted here are roughly 38,000 clones, approximately 86% occurring once; the ten biggest clones make up around an eighth. The material sequenced was peripheral blood. These receptors all come from a human donor in a cohort sampled during active COVID-19. The CDR3 runs from the conserved cysteine through the conserved F or W. D genes are given only for firm matches. Clone sizes are given selectively: once, few, many, or a class where the clone is expanded.

. TRBJ2-7 TRBV15 . TGTGCCACCAGCAGGTCGCAGGGATACGAGCAGTACTTC CATSRSQGYEQYF
. TRBJ1-1 TRBV27 . TGTGCCAGCAGTTGGGGGGGTGGTACTGAAGCTTTCTTT CASSWGGGTEAFF
. TRBJ2-5 TRBV5-6 TRBD1 TGTGCCAGCAGCACTGACAGGGGGCGACAGACCCAGTACTTC CASSTDRGRQTQYF
. TRBJ1-5 TRBV2 TRBD1 TGTGCCAGCAGAGCCGGGACAGCGGGTCAGCCCCAGCATTTT CASRAGTAGQPQHF
. TRBJ2-4 TRBV10-3 TRBD1 TGTGCCATCAGTGAGTCGGGACAGGAAAAAAACATTCAGTACTTC CAISESGQEKNIQYF
once TRBJ2-3 TRBV29-1 . TGCAGCGTTTCGGTCACAGATACGCAGTATTTT CSVSVTDTQYF
. TRBJ2-3 TRBV9 TRBD1 TGTGCCAGCAGCCTTGGGACAGGGTGGCCGGGCACAGATACGCAGTATTTT CASSLGTGWPGTDTQYF
. TRBJ1-2 TRBV24-1 . TGTGCCACCAGTGATCCCAGGGGACATAACTATGGCTACACCTTC CATSDPRGHNYGYTF
. TRBJ2-1 TRBV6-2/TRBV6-3 . TGTGCCAGCAGTTACCACCAAGGGGTCGGGTTCTTC CASSYHQGVGFF
. TRBJ2-3 TRBV3-1/TRBV3-2 . TGTGCCAGCAGGGCTAGCGTCCCCACAGATACGCAGTATTTT CASRASVPTDTQYF
. TRBJ1-1 TRBV5-1 . TGCGCCAGCAGCTCCAGGGCGATGAACACTGAAGCTTTCTTT CASSSRAMNTEAFF
. TRBJ2-3 TRBV6-2/TRBV6-3 TRBD2 TGTGCCAGCAGTAAGACTAGCCCTCTCAGGGATACGCAGTATTTT CASSKTSPLRDTQYF
. TRBJ2-5 TRBV2 TRBD1 TGTGCCAGCTGTGAGGACAGGGGTCGAGAGACCCAGTACTTC CASCEDRGRETQYF
once TRBJ1-4 TRBV9 TRBD1 TGTGCCAGCAGCGTAGTTGGGACAGTGAATGAAAAACTGTTTTTT CASSVVGTVNEKLFF